This section outlines one T cell receptor (beta chain) sequence together with its context. Its antigen remains unknown. The sample comes from a study of identical twins. General study findings and limits: Researchers reported weaker excess twin sharing in beta out-of-frame sequences. Shared out-of-frame alpha sequences (those common to twins) showed excess low generation probability.

V lost 4 bases and J lost 7, with 11 bases in between. The CDR3 has 12 amino acids. Germline-derived CDR1 and CDR2 are LGHDT and YNNKEL (reference sequence). TCRdb reanalysed the 5' RACE reads using MiXCR and keeps one entry per CDR3 protein. The sample lists about 1.7 million distinct CDR3 sequences; about 31% were seen once. Sequencing used cord blood. The rearrangement uses TRBV3-1 and TRBJ2-7; D perhaps matches TRBD1 (5 bases). This sequence was found in a newborn girl in good health. DNA for the CDR3: TGTGCCAGCAGCCGTCAGGGTTTTGAGCAGTACTTC. It specifies CASSRQGFEQYF.